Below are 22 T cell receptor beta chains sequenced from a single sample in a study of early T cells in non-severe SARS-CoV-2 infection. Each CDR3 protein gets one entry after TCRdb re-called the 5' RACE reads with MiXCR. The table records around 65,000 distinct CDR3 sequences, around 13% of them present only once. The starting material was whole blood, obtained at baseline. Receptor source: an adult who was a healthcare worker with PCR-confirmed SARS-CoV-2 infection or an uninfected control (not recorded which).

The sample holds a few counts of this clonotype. The CDR3 spells CASGRAAREQFF. In DNA form, the CDR3 reads TGTGCCAGCGGGAGGGCGGCGAGGGAGCAGTTCTTC. The chain joins TRBV28 to TRBJ2-1; 7 bases fit TRBD2. The junction had 8 bases not matched to a gene; V was cut back by 8 bases and J by 10 bases. CDR1 is MDHEN, CDR2 SYDVKM, per germline. This CDR3 region has 12 residues.

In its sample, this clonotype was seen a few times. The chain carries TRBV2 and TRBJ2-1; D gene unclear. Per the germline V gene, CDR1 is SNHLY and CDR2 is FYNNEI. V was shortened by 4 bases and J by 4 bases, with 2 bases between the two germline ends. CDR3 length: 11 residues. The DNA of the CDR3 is TGTGCCAGCAGTGCGTACAATGAGCAGTTCTTC. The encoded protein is CASSAYNEQFF.

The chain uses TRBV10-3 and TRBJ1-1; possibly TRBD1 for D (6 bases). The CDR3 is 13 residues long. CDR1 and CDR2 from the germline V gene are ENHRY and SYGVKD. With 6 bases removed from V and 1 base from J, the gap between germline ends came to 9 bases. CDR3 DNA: TGTGCCATCAGAACACAGGGGAACACTGAAGCTTTCTTT. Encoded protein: CAIRTQGNTEAFF.

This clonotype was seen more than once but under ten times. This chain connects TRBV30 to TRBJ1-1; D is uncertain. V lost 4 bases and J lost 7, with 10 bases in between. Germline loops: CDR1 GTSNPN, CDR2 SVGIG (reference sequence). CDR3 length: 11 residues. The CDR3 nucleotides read TGTGCCTGGATCCTCCAAGTTGAAGCTTTCTTT. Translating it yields CAWILQVEAFF.

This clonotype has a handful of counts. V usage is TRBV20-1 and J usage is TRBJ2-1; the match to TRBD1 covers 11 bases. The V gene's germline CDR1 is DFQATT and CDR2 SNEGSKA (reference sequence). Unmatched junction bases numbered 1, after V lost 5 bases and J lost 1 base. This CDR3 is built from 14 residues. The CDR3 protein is CSAGTGGSYNEQFF. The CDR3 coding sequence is TGCAGTGCTGGGACAGGGGGGTCCTACAATGAGCAGTTCTTC.

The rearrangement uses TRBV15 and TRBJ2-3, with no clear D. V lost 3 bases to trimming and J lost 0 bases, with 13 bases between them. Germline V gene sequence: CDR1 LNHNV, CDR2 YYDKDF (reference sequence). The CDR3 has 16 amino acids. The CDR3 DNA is TGTGCCACCAGCAGCGTGACATGGCCCAGCACAGATACGCAGTATTTT. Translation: CATSSVTWPSTDTQYF. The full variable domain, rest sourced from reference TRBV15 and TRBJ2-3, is DAMVIQNPRYQVTQFGKPVTLSCSQTLNHNVMYWYQQKSSQAPKLLFHYYDKDFNNEADTPDNFQSRRPNTSFCFLDIRSPGLGDTAMYLCATSSVTWPSTDTQYFGPGTRLTVL.

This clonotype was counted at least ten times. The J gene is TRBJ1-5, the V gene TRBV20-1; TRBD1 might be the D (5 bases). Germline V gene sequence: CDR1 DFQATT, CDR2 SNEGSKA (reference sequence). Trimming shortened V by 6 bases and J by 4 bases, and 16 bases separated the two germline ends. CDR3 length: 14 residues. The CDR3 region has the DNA TGCAGTGCCCAAACCGGGGGTGGGAATCAGCCCCAGCATTTT. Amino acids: CSAQTGGGNQPQHF.

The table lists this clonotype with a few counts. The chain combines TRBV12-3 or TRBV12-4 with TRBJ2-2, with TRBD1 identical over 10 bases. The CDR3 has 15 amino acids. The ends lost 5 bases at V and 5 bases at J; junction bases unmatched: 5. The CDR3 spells CASSPGQGLTGELFF. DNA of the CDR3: TGTGCCAGCAGTCCGGGACAGGGGCTAACCGGGGAGCTGTTTTTT.

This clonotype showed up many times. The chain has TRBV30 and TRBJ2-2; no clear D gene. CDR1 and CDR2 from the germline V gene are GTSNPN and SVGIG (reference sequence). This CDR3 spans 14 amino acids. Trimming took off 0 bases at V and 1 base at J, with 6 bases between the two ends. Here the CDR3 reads CAWSVVQNTGELFF. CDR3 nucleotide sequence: TGTGCCTGGAGTGTAGTTCAGAACACCGGGGAGCTGTTTTTT.

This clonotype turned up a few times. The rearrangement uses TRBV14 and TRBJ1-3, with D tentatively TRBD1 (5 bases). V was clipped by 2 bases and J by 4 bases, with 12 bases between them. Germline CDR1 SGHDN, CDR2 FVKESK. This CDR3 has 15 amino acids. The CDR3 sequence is CASSQIPDRGNTIYF. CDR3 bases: TGTGCCAGCAGCCAAATCCCTGACAGAGGAAACACCATATATTTT. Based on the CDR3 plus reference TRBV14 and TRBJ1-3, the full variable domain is EAGVTQFPSHSVIEKGQTVTLRCDPISGHDNLYWYRRVMGKEIKFLLHFVKESKQDESGMPNNRFLAERTGGTYSTLKVQPAELEDSGVYFCASSQIPDRGNTIYFGEGSWLTVV.

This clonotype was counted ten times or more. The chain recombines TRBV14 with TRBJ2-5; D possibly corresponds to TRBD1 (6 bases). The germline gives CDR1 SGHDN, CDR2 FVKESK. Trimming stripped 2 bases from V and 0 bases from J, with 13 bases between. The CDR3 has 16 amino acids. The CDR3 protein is CASSQSDRTYQETQYF. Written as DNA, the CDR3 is TGTGCCAGCAGCCAATCGGACAGAACGTACCAAGAGACCCAGTACTTC.

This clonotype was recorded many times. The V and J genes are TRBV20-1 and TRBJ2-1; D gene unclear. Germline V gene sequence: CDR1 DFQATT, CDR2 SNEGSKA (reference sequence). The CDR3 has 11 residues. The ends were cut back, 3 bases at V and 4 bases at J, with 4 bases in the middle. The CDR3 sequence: CSARGYNEQFF. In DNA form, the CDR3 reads TGCAGTGCTAGGGGGTACAATGAGCAGTTCTTC.

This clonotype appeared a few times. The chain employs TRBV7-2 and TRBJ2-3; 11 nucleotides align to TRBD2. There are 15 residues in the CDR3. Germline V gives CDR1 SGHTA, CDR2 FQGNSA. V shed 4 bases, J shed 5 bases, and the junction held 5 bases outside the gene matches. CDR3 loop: CASSSSSGRGDTQYF. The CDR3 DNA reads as TGTGCCAGCAGCTCCAGTAGCGGGAGGGGAGATACGCAGTATTTT.

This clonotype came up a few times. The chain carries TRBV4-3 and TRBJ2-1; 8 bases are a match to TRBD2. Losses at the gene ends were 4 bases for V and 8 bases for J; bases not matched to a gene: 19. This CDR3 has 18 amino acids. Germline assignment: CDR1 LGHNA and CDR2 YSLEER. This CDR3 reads CASSRENYWTSPGDEQFF. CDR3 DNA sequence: TGCGCCAGCAGCCGAGAAAATTATTGGACTAGCCCGGGGGATGAGCAGTTCTTC.

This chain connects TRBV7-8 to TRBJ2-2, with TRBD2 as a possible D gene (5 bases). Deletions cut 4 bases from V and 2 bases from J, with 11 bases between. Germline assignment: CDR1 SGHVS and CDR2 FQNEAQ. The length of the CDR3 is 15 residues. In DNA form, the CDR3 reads TGTGCCAGCAGCTCCAAGCGACTAAACACCGGGGAGCTGTTTTTT. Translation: CASSSKRLNTGELFF.

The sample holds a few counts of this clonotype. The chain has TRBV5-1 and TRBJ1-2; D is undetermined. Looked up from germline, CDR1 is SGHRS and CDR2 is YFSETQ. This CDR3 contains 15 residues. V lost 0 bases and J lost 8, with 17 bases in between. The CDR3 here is CASSLVADEGYGYTF. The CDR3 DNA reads TGCGCCAGCAGCTTGGTAGCTGATGAGGGCTACGGCTACACCTTC.

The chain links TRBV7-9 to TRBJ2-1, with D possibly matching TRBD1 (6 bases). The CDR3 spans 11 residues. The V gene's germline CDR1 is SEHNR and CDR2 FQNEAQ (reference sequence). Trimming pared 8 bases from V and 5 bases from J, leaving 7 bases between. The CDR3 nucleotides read TGTGCCAGCGCAGGGGACAATGAGCAGTTCTTC. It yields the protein CASAGDNEQFF.

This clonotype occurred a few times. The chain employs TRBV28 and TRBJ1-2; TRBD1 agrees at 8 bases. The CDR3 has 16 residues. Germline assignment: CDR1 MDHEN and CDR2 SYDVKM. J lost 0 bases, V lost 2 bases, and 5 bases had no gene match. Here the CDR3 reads CASSLGDRRPNYGYTF. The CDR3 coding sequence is TGTGCCAGCAGTTTAGGGGACAGGAGACCTAACTATGGCTACACCTTC.

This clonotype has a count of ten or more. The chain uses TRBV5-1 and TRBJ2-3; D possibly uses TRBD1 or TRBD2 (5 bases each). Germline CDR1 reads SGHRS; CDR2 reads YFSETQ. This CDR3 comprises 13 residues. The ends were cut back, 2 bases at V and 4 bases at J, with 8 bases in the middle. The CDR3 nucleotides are TGCGCCAGCAGCTTCGGGACCGCAGATACGCAGTATTTT. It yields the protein CASSFGTADTQYF.

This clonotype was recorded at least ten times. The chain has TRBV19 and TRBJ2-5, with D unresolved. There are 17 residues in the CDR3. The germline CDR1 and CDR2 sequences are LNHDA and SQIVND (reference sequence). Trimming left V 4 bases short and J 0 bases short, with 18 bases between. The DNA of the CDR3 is TGTGCCAGTAGTAGGACGAGTCGCGGACGCTACCAAGAGACCCAGTACTTC. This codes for CASSRTSRGRYQETQYF.

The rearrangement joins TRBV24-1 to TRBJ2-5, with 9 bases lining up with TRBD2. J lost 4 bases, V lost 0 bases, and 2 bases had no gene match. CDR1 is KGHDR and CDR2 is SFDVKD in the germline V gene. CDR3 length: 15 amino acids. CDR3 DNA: TGTGCCACCAGTGATTTGAGCGGGAGGCGAGAGACCCAGTACTTC. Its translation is CATSDLSGRRETQYF.

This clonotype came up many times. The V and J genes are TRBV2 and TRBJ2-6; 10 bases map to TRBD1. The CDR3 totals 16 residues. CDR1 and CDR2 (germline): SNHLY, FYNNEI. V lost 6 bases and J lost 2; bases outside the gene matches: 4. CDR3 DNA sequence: TGTGCCAGCAGCCGACAGGGGGCAGCTGGGGCCAACGTCCTGACTTTC. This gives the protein CASSRQGAAGANVLTF. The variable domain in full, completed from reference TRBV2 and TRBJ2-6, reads EPEVTQTPSHQVTQMGQEVILRCVPISNHLYFYWYRQILGQKVEFLVSFYNNEISEKSEIFDDQFSVERPDGSNFTLKIRSTKLEDSAMYFCASSRQGAAGANVLTFGAGSRLTVL.